Below, 19 T cell receptor beta chains from the same sample are listed, as sequenced in a study of TIL therapy for anti-PD-1-resistant metastatic lung cancer. As for time point: pre-treatment sample, taken before nivolumab and TIL therapy. Sequencing used immunoSEQ v3. Clones were read by immunoSEQ multiplex PCR, and TCRdb kept only the in-frame ones, dropping some. The data contain 55,000 to 65,000 clones, about 69% of them seen just once; the ten biggest clones take up 6% to 7%. The material was blood, obtained at baseline. The receptors stem from a person between 30 and 80 years old with non-small cell lung cancer.

The chain uses TRBV15 and TRBJ2-5; D is possibly TRBD1 (5 bases). There are 13 residues in the CDR3. Germline CDR1 reads LNHNV; CDR2 reads YYDKDF (reference sequence). V was shortened by 5 bases and J by 5 bases, with 12 bases between the two germline ends. The CDR3 spells CATSPRQWETQYF. DNA for the CDR3: TGTGCCACCAGCCCAAGACAGTGGGAGACCCAGTACTTC.

The chain joins TRBV19 to TRBJ1-1; TRBD1 aligns across 7 bases. V lost 6 bases to trimming and J lost 3 bases; unmatched junction nucleotides: 13. CDR1 and CDR2 from the germline V gene are LNHDA and SQIVND (reference sequence). The CDR3 contains 16 residues. In DNA, the CDR3 is TGTGCCAGTAGCCACCGGGACAGAGGTCCCGACACTGAAGCTTTCTTT. It yields the protein CASSHRDRGPDTEAFF.

This clone was observed a few times. The chain carries TRBV18 and TRBJ1-5, with D possibly being TRBD1 (6 bases). This CDR3 spans 13 amino acids. Germline CDR1 is KGHSH and CDR2 is LQKENI. Trimming removed 5 bases from V and 3 bases from J, with 8 bases in between. This CDR3 is CASSAGDNQPQHF. The CDR3 DNA reads TGTGCCAGCTCAGCAGGGGACAATCAGCCCCAGCATTTT.

The rearrangement links TRBV6-6 to TRBJ1-4; D unresolved. This CDR3 comprises 13 residues. Per the germline V gene, CDR1 is MNHNY and CDR2 is SVGAGI (reference sequence). Trimming pared 6 bases from V and 6 bases from J, leaving 11 bases between. This chain's CDR3 is CASSQTNDEKLFF. The CDR3 DNA is TGTGCCAGCAGCCAAACCAACGATGAAAAACTGTTTTTT.

This clone is a singleton in its sample. The rearrangement uses TRBV5-1 and TRBJ2-5; D remains unclear. CDR1 SGHRS and CDR2 YFSETQ come from the germline V gene. The CDR3 extends over 11 amino acids. V shed 3 bases and J shed 0 bases, with 0 bases lying between them. The chain's CDR3 is CASSYQETQYF. CDR3 bases: TGCGCCAGCAGCTACCAAGAGACCCAGTACTTC.

This clone appeared a single time. The CDR3 DNA is TGTGCCAGCAGCTTTGGCGGGGGGCTCTACAATGAGCAGTTCTTC. The encoded protein is CASSFGGGLYNEQFF. This rearrangement joins TRBV5-6 to TRBJ2-1, with 8 positions matching TRBD2. Germline lookup yields CDR1 SGHDT and CDR2 YYEEEE. The CDR3 runs to 15 residues. The V gene end was trimmed by 2 bases and the J gene end by 3 bases; junction bases not matched to a gene: 4. The full variable domain, in which reference TRBV5-6 and TRBJ2-1 provide the parts outside the CDR3, is DAGVTQSPTHLIKTRGQQVTLRCSPKSGHDTVSWYQQALGQGPQFIFQYYEEEERQRGNFPDRFSGHQFPNYSSELNVNALLLGDSALYLCASSFGGGLYNEQFFGPGTRLTVL.

This clone was seen a few times. The chain joins TRBV6-5 to TRBJ2-7, with D unclear. The ends were cut back, 2 bases at V and 5 bases at J, with 13 bases in the middle. Germline loops: CDR1 MNHEY, CDR2 SVGAGI. The CDR3 extends over 14 amino acids. DNA of the CDR3: TGTGCCAGCAGTTACACCCCGGGTAGTAACGAGCAGTACTTC. Translated: CASSYTPGSNEQYF.

This chain connects TRBV11-3 to TRBJ1-1; D is unresolved. Germline V gene sequence: CDR1 SGHNT, CDR2 YENEEA. This CDR3 is 12 amino acids long. V lost 7 bases and J 1 base, leaving 7 bases between the germline ends. CDR3 bases: TGTGCCAGCATCGCAGAGAACACTGAAGCTTTCTTT. It specifies CASIAENTEAFF.

V gene TRBV5-5 combines with J gene TRBJ2-1; either TRBD1 or TRBD2 may fit D (6 bases each). Trimming left V 0 bases short and J 3 bases short, with 10 bases between. The CDR3 loop spans 15 amino acids. Germline loops: CDR1 SGHKS, CDR2 YYEKEE (reference sequence). In nucleotides, the CDR3 is TGTGCCAGCAGCTTGGAAGGGGGGCTCTACAATGAGCAGTTCTTC. Amino acids: CASSLEGGLYNEQFF. The whole variable domain, filled in from reference TRBV5-5 and TRBJ2-1, reads DAGVTQSPTHLIKTRGQQVTLRCSPISGHKSVSWYQQVLGQGPQFIFQYYEKEERGRGNFPDRFSARQFPNYSSELNVNALLLGDSALYLCASSLEGGLYNEQFFGPGTRLTVL.

V and J are TRBV5-1 and TRBJ1-2; D remains ambiguous. This CDR3 contains 12 residues. V lost 2 bases to trimming and J lost 8 bases, with 10 bases between them. Germline V CDR1 and CDR2: SGHRS, YFSETQ. CDR3 nucleotide sequence: TGCGCCAGCAGCTTCGGACTAGGGGGCTACACCTTC. This translates into CASSFGLGGYTF.

Only a few counts were recorded for this clone. J is TRBJ1-5 and V is TRBV6-1; a weak D match, TRBD1 (6 bases). This CDR3 region has 14 residues. The V gene lost 7 bases and the J gene lost 3 bases, with 13 bases spanning the gap. CDR1 is MNHNS, CDR2 SASEGT, per germline. CDR3 sequence reads: CASNRDPINQPQHF. CDR3 in DNA: TGTGCCAGCAACAGGGACCCGATCAATCAGCCCCAGCATTTT.

CDR3 sequence: CASSYSGRQYEKLFF. The CDR3 DNA follows: TGTGCCAGCAGTTACTCTGGGAGGCAATATGAAAAACTGTTTTTT. The chain links TRBV6-5 to TRBJ1-4; D not certain. With 0 bases removed from V and 6 bases from J, the gap between germline ends came to 11 bases. Germline values: CDR1 MNHEY, CDR2 SVGAGI. The CDR3 is 15 amino acids.

The chain has TRBV19 and TRBJ2-6, with TRBD1 as a possible D gene (6 bases). V was clipped by 11 bases and J by 4 bases, with 15 bases between them. Germline CDR1 LNHDA, CDR2 SQIVND (reference sequence). The CDR3 runs 14 residues. The CDR3 sequence is CAGKQGDGANVLTF. The CDR3 DNA reads as TGTGCCGGCAAACAGGGTGACGGGGCCAACGTCCTGACTTTC.

This clone came up a few times. The rearrangement uses TRBV7-9 and TRBJ1-2; 11 bases align to TRBD1. J was trimmed by 0 bases and V by 5 bases; bases with no gene match: 5. Looked up from germline, CDR1 is SEHNR and CDR2 is FQNEAQ (reference sequence). The CDR3 runs to 16 residues. This CDR3 is CASSQGQGVTNYGYTF. The CDR3 DNA follows: TGTGCCAGCAGCCAGGGACAGGGGGTGACTAACTATGGCTACACCTTC. Looking up the rest from reference TRBV7-9 and TRBJ1-2 gives the full variable domain: DTGVSQNPRHKITKRGQNVTFRCDPISEHNRLYWYRQTLGQGPEFLTYFQNEAQLEKSRLLSDRFSAERPKGSFSTLEIQRTEQGDSAMYLCASSQGQGVTNYGYTFGSGTRLTVV.

The J gene is TRBJ2-5, the V gene TRBV5-4; the D is unclear. Germline V gene sequence: CDR1 SGHNT, CDR2 YYREEE (reference sequence). This CDR3 contains 15 residues. V shed 0 bases and J shed 5 bases, with 14 bases lying between them. The CDR3, as DNA: TGTGCCAGCAGCTTGGCGTCAGCCCCCAGCGAGACCCAGTACTTC. Protein sequence: CASSLASAPSETQYF.

V gene TRBV12-5 combines with J gene TRBJ2-1, with D possibly called TRBD1 or TRBD2 (6 bases each). CDR1 LGHNT and CDR2 FRNRAP come from the germline V gene. The CDR3 contains 17 residues. V was clipped by 0 bases and J by 0 bases, with 12 bases between them. In DNA form, the CDR3 reads TGTGCTAGTGGTTTGGTACTAGGGGGGAGCTCCTACAATGAGCAGTTCTTC. Amino acid sequence: CASGLVLGGSSYNEQFF. Based on the CDR3 plus reference TRBV12-5 and TRBJ2-1, the full variable domain is DARVTQTPRHKVTEMGQEVTMRCQPILGHNTVFWYRQTMMQGLELLAYFRNRAPLDDSGMPKDRFSAEMPDATLATLKIQPSEPRDSAVYFCASGLVLGGSSYNEQFFGPGTRLTVL.

The rearrangement uses TRBV4-2 and TRBJ2-5, with D perhaps being TRBD1 or TRBD2 (6 bases each). The CDR3 totals 14 residues. Trimming stripped 0 bases from V and 11 bases from J, with 16 bases between. From germline, CDR1 is LGHNA and CDR2 YNFKEQ. The CDR3 loop reads CASSQDPGAREQYF. As DNA, the CDR3 is TGTGCCAGCAGCCAAGATCCGGGGGCGAGGGAGCAGTACTTC.

The chain recombines TRBV29-1 with TRBJ2-3; TRBD1 matches 10 bases. V trimming: 7 bases; J trimming: 6 bases; junction bases outside the gene matches: 4. This CDR3 has 12 residues. Germline V gene lookup returns CDR1 SQVTM and CDR2 ANQGSEA. CDR3 sequence reads: CSGRTGGDTQYF. The CDR3 coding sequence is TGCAGCGGACGGACAGGGGGGGATACGCAGTATTTT.

CDR3 DNA sequence: TGTGCCAGCTCATCGGGACAGGGGGTCCATGGCTACACCTTC. It is translated as CASSSGQGVHGYTF. The chain carries TRBV18 and TRBJ1-2; TRBD1 aligns across 11 bases. Germline CDR1 reads KGHSH; CDR2 reads LQKENI. This CDR3 has 14 amino acids. V shed 5 bases and J 6 bases; nucleotides not matched to a gene: 5.